The 14 T cell receptor beta chains given below trace back to one sample, sequenced in a study of cytomegalovirus exposure and HLA in healthy donors. PCR employed 60 Vbeta and 13 Jbeta primers. The repertoire was sequenced with immunoSEQ multiplex PCR; TCRdb's copy has only in-frame clones and lacks some. There are over 100,000 clones in the sample; about three quarters occur only once, and approximately 4% lies in the top ten. The sample comprised PBMCs. Receptor source: a man aged 50-59 years in good health and CMV-seropositive.

The V and J genes are TRBV20-1 and TRBJ2-5; D gene ambiguous. Germline V gene data show CDR1 as DFQATT and CDR2 as SNEGSKA (reference sequence). This CDR3 spans 10 amino acids. V was clipped by 2 bases and J by 5 bases, with 3 bases between them. CDR3 in DNA: TGCAGTGCTAGACGGGAGACCCAGTACTTC. It encodes CSARRETQYF.

This clone was seen only a few times. The CDR3 nucleotides read TGTGCCAGCAGTTACTTGGACAGGACCCCTGAAGCTTTCTTT. Its protein product is CASSYLDRTPEAFF. The genes are TRBV6-5 and TRBJ1-1; 7 bases map to TRBD1. CDR1 and CDR2 from the germline V gene are MNHEY and SVGAGI. V lost 1 base and J lost 6; bases outside the gene matches: 5. This CDR3 contains 14 residues.

V usage is TRBV6-5 and J usage is TRBJ2-2; no reliable D call. The germline gives CDR1 MNHEY, CDR2 SVGAGI. The CDR3 totals 15 residues. V was pared by 3 bases and J by 0 bases, with 8 bases between. The CDR3 reads CASSYRAANTGELFF. For the CDR3, the DNA is TGTGCCAGCAGTTATCGAGCCGCGAACACCGGGGAGCTGTTTTTT.

CDR3 DNA sequence: TGTGCCAGCAGTCAACAGGGGAGCAATCAGCCCCAGCATTTT. Translation gives CASSQQGSNQPQHF. The rearrangement uses TRBV7-9 and TRBJ1-5, with 7 nucleotides matching TRBD1. From germline, CDR1 is SEHNR and CDR2 FQNEAQ (reference sequence). V was pared by 6 bases and J by 1 base, with 3 bases of the junction left unmatched. The CDR3 totals 14 residues.

The chain employs TRBV5-1 and TRBJ2-5; 9 bases align to TRBD2. After removal of 6 bases from V and 4 bases from J, the junction contained 13 bases not matched to a gene. The CDR3 has 16 residues. Germline-derived CDR1 and CDR2 are SGHRS and YFSETQ. CDR3 loop: CASTKGPAGGGETQYF. CDR3 sequence (DNA): TGCGCCAGCACCAAGGGGCCAGCGGGGGGTGGAGAGACCCAGTACTTC.

This chain links TRBV7-9 with TRBJ2-3, with 15 bases fitting TRBD2. This CDR3 has 16 residues. The V and J ends lost 5 bases and 4 bases, in that order; junction bases with no gene match: 4. From germline, CDR1 is SEHNR and CDR2 FQNEAQ (reference sequence). DNA of the CDR3: TGTGCCAGCAGCCCGGGACTAGCGGGGGGTGCAGATACGCAGTATTTT. Its translation: CASSPGLAGGADTQYF.

This clone was recorded a few times. The chain joins TRBV5-6 to TRBJ2-5; possibly TRBD2 for D (6 bases). The ends were cut back, 1 base at V and 3 bases at J, with 16 bases in the middle. The CDR3 has 16 residues. Germline V gene lookup returns CDR1 SGHDT and CDR2 YYEEEE. CDR3: CASSLPVSGVKETQYF. The CDR3 DNA sequence: TGTGCCAGCAGCTTGCCGGTTTCGGGGGTCAAAGAGACCCAGTACTTC.

This rearrangement joins TRBV11-2 to TRBJ1-5; 9 bases agree with TRBD1. CDR1 and CDR2 (germline): SGHAT, FQNNGV. The V and J ends lost 5 bases and 5 bases, in that order; junction bases with no gene match: 7. This CDR3 comprises 15 residues. In DNA form, the CDR3 reads TGTGCCAGCAGCCCCGGACAGGGGCGATATCAGCCCCAGCATTTT. It translates to CASSPGQGRYQPQHF.

The rearrangement links TRBV5-4 to TRBJ2-7; 11 positions match TRBD2. V was clipped by 4 bases and J by 6 bases; unmatched bases: 9. CDR3 length equals 15 residues. CDR1 is SGHNT and CDR2 is YYREEE in the germline V gene (reference sequence). The CDR3 region has the DNA TGTGCCAGCAGCCCCCAAGGGACTAGCGGTACCGAGCAGTACTTC. Residues: CASSPQGTSGTEQYF. Looking up the rest from reference TRBV5-4 and TRBJ2-7 gives the full variable domain: ETGVTQSPTHLIKTRGQQVTLRCSSQSGHNTVSWYQQALGQGPQFIFQYYREEENGRGNFPPRFSGLQFPNYSSELNVNALELDDSALYLCASSPQGTSGTEQYFGPGTRLTVT.

This chain connects TRBV4-1 to TRBJ2-5; D gene unclear. In germline, CDR1 is MGHRA, CDR2 YSYEKL. The CDR3 is made up of 13 amino acids. Trimming pared 2 bases from V and 0 bases from J, leaving 4 bases between. Written as DNA, the CDR3 is TGCGCCAGCAGCCAACAAAACCAAGAGACCCAGTACTTC. Amino acid sequence: CASSQQNQETQYF.

V gene TRBV5-5 combines with J gene TRBJ2-1; maybe TRBD1 (6 bases). In germline, CDR1 is SGHKS, CDR2 YYEKEE (reference sequence). The V end was cut by 6 bases, the J end by 2 bases, with 21 bases between. CDR3 size: 17 residues. The CDR3 protein is CASTRQGQGSTYNEQFF. CDR3 in DNA: TGTGCCAGCACCCGCCAGGGGCAGGGGTCTACCTACAATGAGCAGTTCTTC.

The chain combines TRBV1 with TRBJ2-1; the D call TRBD2 from the table was never checked on the DNA. TRBV1 is a documented pseudogene. This CDR3 is 13 amino acids long. The CDR3 protein is CTSPKGGPNEQFF. The DNA of the CDR3 is TGCACCAGCCCCAAGGGGGGGCCTAATGAGCAGTTCTTC.

This clone was seen a handful of times. This chain uses TRBV6-5 with TRBJ1-1; D is undetermined. Germline V gives CDR1 MNHEY, CDR2 SVGAGI. Trimming shortened V by 6 bases and J by 0 bases, and 11 bases separated the two germline ends. This CDR3 spans 14 amino acids. DNA for the CDR3: TGTGCCAGCAGACTTTTCGAAATGAACACTGAAGCTTTCTTT. Translation: CASRLFEMNTEAFF.

This CDR3 is CASRATGFSNYGYTF. CDR3 coding DNA: TGTGCCAGCAGGGCCACCGGGTTTTCAAACTATGGCTACACCTTC. This sequence joins TRBV6-5 and TRBJ1-2, with D uncertain. The CDR3 is 15 residues long. Germline assignment: CDR1 MNHEY and CDR2 SVGAGI. The V end was cut by 6 bases, the J end by 2 bases, with 16 bases between.